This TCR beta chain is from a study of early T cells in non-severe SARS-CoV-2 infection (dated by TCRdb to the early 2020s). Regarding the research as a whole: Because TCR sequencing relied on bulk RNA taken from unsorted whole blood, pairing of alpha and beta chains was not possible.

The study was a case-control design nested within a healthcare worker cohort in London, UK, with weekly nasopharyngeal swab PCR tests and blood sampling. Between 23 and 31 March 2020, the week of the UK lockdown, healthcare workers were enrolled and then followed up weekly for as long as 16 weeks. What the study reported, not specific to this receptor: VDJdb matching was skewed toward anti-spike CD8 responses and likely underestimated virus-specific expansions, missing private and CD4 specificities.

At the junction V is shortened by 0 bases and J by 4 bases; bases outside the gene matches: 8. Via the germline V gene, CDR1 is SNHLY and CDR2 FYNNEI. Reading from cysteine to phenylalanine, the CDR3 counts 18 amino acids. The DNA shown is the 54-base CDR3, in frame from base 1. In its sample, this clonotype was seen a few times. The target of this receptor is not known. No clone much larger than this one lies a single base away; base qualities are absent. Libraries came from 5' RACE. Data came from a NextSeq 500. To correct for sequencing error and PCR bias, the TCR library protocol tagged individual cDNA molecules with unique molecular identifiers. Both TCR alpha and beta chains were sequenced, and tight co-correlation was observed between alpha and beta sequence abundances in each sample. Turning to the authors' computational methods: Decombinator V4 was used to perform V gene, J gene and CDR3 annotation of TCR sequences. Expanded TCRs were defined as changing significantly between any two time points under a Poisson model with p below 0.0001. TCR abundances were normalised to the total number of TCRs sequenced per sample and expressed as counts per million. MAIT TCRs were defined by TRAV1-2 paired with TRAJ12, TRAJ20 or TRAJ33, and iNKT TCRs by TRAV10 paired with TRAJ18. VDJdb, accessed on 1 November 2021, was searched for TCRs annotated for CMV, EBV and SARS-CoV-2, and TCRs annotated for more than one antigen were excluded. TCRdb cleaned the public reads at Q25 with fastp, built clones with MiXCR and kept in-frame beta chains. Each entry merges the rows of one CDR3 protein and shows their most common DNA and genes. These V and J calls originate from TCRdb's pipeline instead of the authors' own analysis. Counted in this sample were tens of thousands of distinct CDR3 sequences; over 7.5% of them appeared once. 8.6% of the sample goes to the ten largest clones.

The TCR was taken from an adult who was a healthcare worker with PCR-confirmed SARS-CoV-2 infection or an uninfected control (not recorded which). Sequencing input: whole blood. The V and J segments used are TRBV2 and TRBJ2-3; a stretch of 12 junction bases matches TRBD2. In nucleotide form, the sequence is TGTGCCAGCAGTGAAGCGAGTTTGACTAGCGGGAGCGCAGATACGCAGTATTTT. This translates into CASSEASLTSGSADTQYF.